Listed below are T cell receptor beta chains from one sample, sequenced in a study of immune evolution from preneoplasia to lung adenocarcinoma. Generated by immunoSEQ multiplex PCR, the TCRdb table keeps only in-frame clones and is missing some. This sample has 30,000 to 45,000 clones; roughly 74% occur once, and the top ten carry under 7.5%. The sequenced sample consisted of FFPE invasive lung adenocarcinoma tissue. These receptors originate from a person between 60 and 69 years old with lung adenocarcinoma. Both conserved end residues are part of each CDR3. The order of the fields is J gene, D gene, V gene, clone size, CDR3 protein, CDR3 DNA. A D gene is named only where the DNA matches it firmly. The size field is filled for only some rows; it gives once, few, many or a size class.

TRBJ2-7,NA,TRBV4-1,NA,CASSLSPSGDYEQYF,TGCGCCAGCAGCCTCTCCCCTAGTGGGGACTACGAGCAGTACTTC
TRBJ1-2,NA,TRBV18,few,CASSPNPGDGYTF,TGTGCCAGCTCACCAAATCCAGGCGATGGCTACACCTTC
TRBJ1-5,NA,TRBV28,NA,CASNHNQPQHF,TGTGCCAGCAACCACAATCAGCCCCAGCATTTT
TRBJ1-1,NA,TRBV5-1,few,CASSLDGMNTEAFF,TGCGCCAGCAGCTTAGACGGAATGAACACTGAAGCTTTCTTT
TRBJ2-3,NA,TRBV21-1,NA,CASSIFRQPPEHGVDTQYF,TGTGCCAGCAGCATCTTTCGGCAGCCCCCTGAACACGGCGTAGATACGCAGTATTTT
TRBJ2-3,NA,TRBV19,few,CASSIRWGSTDTQYF,TGTGCCAGTAGTATCCGCTGGGGTAGCACAGATACGCAGTATTTT
TRBJ2-3,NA,TRBV7-2,few,CASSTLAAQTQYF,TGTGCCAGCAGCACGTTAGCGGCCCAGACGCAGTATTTT
TRBJ1-5,NA,TRBV29-1,NA,CSVADGDNQPQHF,TGCAGCGTTGCGGACGGGGACAATCAGCCCCAGCATTTT
TRBJ1-5,TRBD1,TRBV19,NA,CASRRQGASNQPQHF,TGTGCCAGTAGAAGACAGGGGGCAAGCAATCAGCCCCAGCATTTT
TRBJ1-1,TRBD1,TRBV18,NA,CASSPPSRGSNTEAFF,TGTGCCAGCTCACCTCCCTCCAGGGGGTCGAACACTGAAGCTTTCTTT
TRBJ2-2,TRBD2,TRBV4-2,NA,CASSQGGAGANGELFF,TGTGCCAGCAGCCAAGGTGGAGCGGGAGCTAATGGGGAGCTGTTTTTT
TRBJ2-7,NA,TRBV11-2,few,CASSLVLQGKGYEQYF,TGTGCCAGCAGCTTAGTGCTCCAGGGCAAAGGCTACGAGCAGTACTTC
TRBJ1-2,NA,TRBV2,NA,CASRRTRDYGYTF,TGTGCCAGCAGACGTACCCGGGACTATGGCTACACCTTC
TRBJ1-5,NA,TRBV28,once,CASGRPTGSNQPQHF,TGTGCCAGCGGACGCCCTACAGGGAGCAATCAGCCCCAGCATTTT
TRBJ1-2,NA,TRBV30,NA,CAWRGNRVFSSGYTF,TGTGCCTGGAGGGGGAACAGGGTTTTTTCGTCTGGCTACACCTTC
TRBJ1-5,NA,TRBV25-1,NA,CASSGPGEHSNQPQHF,TGTGCCAGCAGTGGACCGGGGGAGCATAGCAATCAGCCCCAGCATTTT
TRBJ1-5,TRBD1,TRBV27,NA,CASSANDRVYSQPQHF,TGTGCCAGCAGTGCCAACGACAGGGTGTACAGTCAGCCCCAGCATTTT
TRBJ2-3,NA,TRBV5-1,NA,CASSLLGSTDTQYF,TGCGCCAGCAGCTTGTTGGGGAGCACAGATACGCAGTATTTT
TRBJ2-5,TRBD1,TRBV5-6,NA,CASSSPTGVETQYF,TGTGCCAGCAGCAGCCCGACAGGGGTGGAGACCCAGTACTTC
TRBJ1-5,TRBD1,TRBV19,NA,CASSRGNSNQPQHF,TGTGCCAGCTCCAGGGGGAATAGCAATCAGCCCCAGCATTTT
TRBJ2-7,NA,TRBV27,NA,CASRPGLGKGYEQYF,TGTGCCAGCAGACCCGGACTGGGGAAAGGCTACGAGCAGTACTTC
TRBJ2-3,NA,TRBV4-2,NA,CASSAGRDRRADTQYF,TGTGCCAGCAGCGCAGGACGAGATAGACGGGCAGATACGCAGTATTTT
TRBJ1-5,NA,TRBV5-1,few,CASSPGGDQPQHF,TGCGCCAGCAGTCCGGGGGGAGATCAGCCCCAGCATTTT
TRBJ1-2,NA,TRBV9,few,CASSVPGGYTF,TGTGCCAGCAGCGTCCCGGGTGGCTACACCTTC
TRBJ2-7,NA,TRBV29-1,NA,CSVAREGGEQYF,TGCAGCGTTGCCAGGGAAGGAGGCGAGCAGTACTTC